This TCR beta chain stems from a study of T cells in Graves' hyperthyroidism and ophthalmopathy. V lost 3 bases, J lost 7 bases, and 12 bases stayed unmatched. The CDR3 sequence is 16 residues long. CDR1 SNHLY and CDR2 FYNNEI come from the germline V gene. Using RNA transcripts as the source, TCR beta CDR3 regions were amplified. Using the HTBI primer set, a first-round RT-PCR was run on the TCR CDR3. MiXCR was run by TCRdb on the multiplex PCR reads, yielding one entry per CDR3 protein. The sample lists around 350,000 distinct CDR3 sequences, 15% to 20% occurring once. This clonotype was recorded many times.

The receptor was isolated from a young woman with Graves' hyperthyroidism that later progressed to Graves' ophthalmopathy. Input material: blood. The J gene is TRBJ2-1, the V gene TRBV2; 7 nucleotides agree with TRBD2. The CDR3 DNA reads TGTGCCAGCAGTGACGGCTACGCGGGAGTAAGGAATGAGCAGTTCTTC. This codes for CASSDGYAGVRNEQFF.